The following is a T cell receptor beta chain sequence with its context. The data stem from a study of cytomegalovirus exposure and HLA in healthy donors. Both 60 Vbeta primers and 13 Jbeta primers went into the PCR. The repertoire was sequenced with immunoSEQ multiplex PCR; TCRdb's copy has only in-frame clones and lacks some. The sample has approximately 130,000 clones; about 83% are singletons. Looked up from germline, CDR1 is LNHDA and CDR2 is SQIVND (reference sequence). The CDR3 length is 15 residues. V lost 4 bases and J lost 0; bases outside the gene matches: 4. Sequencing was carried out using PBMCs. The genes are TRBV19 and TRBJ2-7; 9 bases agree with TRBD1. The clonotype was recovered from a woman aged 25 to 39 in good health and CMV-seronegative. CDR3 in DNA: TGTGCCAGTAGTACCGGACAGGGGCTCTCCTACGAGCAGTACTTC. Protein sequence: CASSTGQGLSYEQYF.